This TCR beta chain was captured in a study of blood T cell repertoires in COVID-19. Study background: Both acute and convalescent COVID-19 samples were obtained from the United States, Italy and Spain. Sample material is recorded as cDNA or gDNA derived from T cells, B-cell-depleted T cells, or PBMCs.

Germline CDR1 and CDR2: SGHKS and YYEKEE (reference sequence). V was cut by 4 bases and J by 6 bases, with 17 bases left in between. There are 15 residues in the CDR3. Methods used by the authors: Reference gene primer amplification gave nucleated cell count estimates. Sequencing was performed with immunoSEQ multiplex PCR; in TCRdb, only in-frame clones are kept and a portion is missing. V and J calls and clone size are as listed in that table; D and trimming were resolved from the DNA. The repertoire has fewer than 350,000 clones, approximately 91% of them found once; the top ten carry about 9.8%. Sequencing was done on a sample of peripheral blood. The clonotype was recovered from a man aged 18 to 29 with active or convalescent COVID-19. The chain links TRBV5-5 to TRBJ1-5, with D maybe TRBD1 (6 bases). In DNA form, the CDR3 reads TGTGCCAGCAGCCCGGGCAGGGGCTCAGGTCAGCCCCAGCATTTT. This sequence encodes CASSPGRGSGQPQHF.